This paragraph covers one T cell receptor (beta chain) sequence. No cognate antigen has been identified for it. Base-call qualities are not available, and no considerably larger clone is one nucleotide away. At the junction V is shortened by 4 bases and J by 6 bases, with 13 bases in between. The germline V gene gives CDR1 as LGHNA and CDR2 as YSLEER. The CDR3 holds 13 amino acids from the cysteine to the phenylalanine. The sequence is cut down to CDR3 DNA, 39 bases in frame from base 1. Another Seattle source contributed samples from volunteer blood donors who had recovered from COVID-19. Collaborating institutions collected whole blood in K2EDTA tubes following their own protocols. For TCRbeta analysis, collaborators shipped samples in one of three forms: frozen whole blood, isolated PBMCs, or DNA extracted from either of those sample types. This sample was included in a study of blood T cell repertoires in COVID-19 (dated by TCRdb to the early 2020s). At the level of the whole study: Collaborator samples came from the United States, Italy and Spain and covered acute and convalescent phases of COVID-19. The material from the prospective study consisted of cDNA or gDNA derived from T cells, B-cell-depleted T cells, or PBMCs. Deeply sampled blood TCRbeta repertoires from subjects exposed to, actively infected with, or recovered from COVID-19 were included in the dataset. The repertoires were released in a freely available public database intended as a resource for research on the immune response to SARS-CoV-2. The samples were drawn from the first 160 participants of the ongoing ImmuneRACE study and from roughly 1,300 subjects provided by 6 global collaborators. Sample metadata almost always included a de-identified subject ID, COVID-19 status, age in years and sex. Where available, HLA class I and class II types were obtained from metadata supplied by the sample provider rather than from assay-based typing.

Broad study findings and their caveats: The quantity of clinical and demographic metadata differed by source and by participant and was supplied without curation.

TCRbeta CDR3 regions were amplified from genomic DNA by means of the immunoSEQ Assay, a bias-controlled multiplex PCR. From the authors' description of their analysis: The number of nucleated cells in each sample was estimated from the amplification of reference gene primers within the assay. To quantify the absolute abundance of each unique TCRbeta CDR3 rearrangement, sequence reads were collapsed and filtered. For each sample, productive Simpson clonality was calculated as the square root of Simpson's diversity index across productive rearrangements. TCRdb took over this immuneACCESS table, retaining in-frame rearrangements with V and J assigned. Such tables are incomplete; in checked studies, under half of the missing clones stem from an unresolved V gene, and the remainder is unexplained. That table is the source of V, J and clone size, and D and trimming were worked out from the DNA. The sample has about 250,000 clones on record, approximately 89% of them singletons. The top ten clones comprise 1.5% to 2% of the sample.

This TCR came from a woman aged 55-75 years who had recovered from COVID-19. Material: peripheral blood. In this chain, TRBV4-3 is recombined with TRBJ2-7; the D gene is not confidently resolved. The base sequence is TGCGCCAGCAGCCGCGAGAAATTTCGCGAGCAGTACTTC. It translates as CASSREKFREQYF.